The next 8 T cell receptor beta chains were all read from a single sample in a study of T cells after posttransplantation cyclophosphamide. The assay was immunoSEQ multiplex PCR, and TCRdb's table has in-frame clones only and misses some. The sample holds fewer than 30,000 clones, 86% seen once. The material sequenced was PBMCs. These receptors were obtained from a woman in her sixties with a blood cancer, CMV-positive, and with a related stem cell donor.

Comments on this clone: At one end, the junction sequence differs from germline, possibly due to a read error. At the DNA level, this CDR3 is encoded by other sequences in the same sample as well. J is TRBJ1-6 and V is TRBV4-2, with D unresolved. The germline V gene encodes CDR1 LGHNA and CDR2 YNFKEQ. This CDR3 region has 13 residues. The CDR3 is CASSQIQNSPLHF. In nucleotides, the CDR3 is TGTGCCAGCAGCCAAATCCAAAATTCCCCCCTCCACTTT.

This clone occurred once. The chain combines TRBV5-1 with TRBJ1-2; 8 bases map to TRBD1. The CDR3 sequence is 15 residues long. V was pared by 0 bases and J by 4 bases, with 5 bases of the junction left unmatched. The germline gives CDR1 SGHRS, CDR2 YFSETQ. CDR3 sequence reads: CASSLASDRAYGYTF. CDR3 bases: TGCGCCAGCAGCTTGGCCTCGGACAGGGCCTATGGCTACACCTTC.

V and J are TRBV30 and TRBJ1-3; D unresolved. The V end was cut by 6 bases, the J end by 3 bases, with 6 bases between. The CDR3 extends over 11 amino acids. The germline gives CDR1 GTSNPN, CDR2 SVGIG (reference sequence). CDR3 nucleotide sequence: TGTGCCTGTTTTCTTGGAAACACCATATATTTT. This sequence encodes CACFLGNTIYF.

This chain links TRBV28 with TRBJ1-2; the D is unclear. The V gene lost 5 bases and the J gene lost 3 bases, with 16 bases spanning the gap. The CDR3 extends over 15 amino acids. In germline, CDR1 is MDHEN, CDR2 SYDVKM. The CDR3, as DNA: TGTGCCAGCAGTATCCCGAGCCTCGGGGACTATGGCTACACCTTC. Translation: CASSIPSLGDYGYTF.

This rearrangement joins TRBV9 to TRBJ2-1, with 9 positions matching TRBD2. V gave up 0 bases and J gave up 8 bases; unmatched junction bases: 9. Germline V gene data show CDR1 as SGDLS and CDR2 as YYNGEE. This CDR3 region has 16 residues. CDR3 bases: TGTGCCAGCAGCGTAGGATTGACTAGCGGACGAGATGAGCAGTTCTTC. It encodes CASSVGLTSGRDEQFF.

This clone was counted only a few times. This rearrangement joins TRBV19 to TRBJ1-3; D is uncertain. Germline V gives CDR1 LNHDA, CDR2 SQIVND (reference sequence). The CDR3 is made up of 18 amino acids. The V and J ends lost 6 bases and 0 bases respectively, with 21 bases between them. The CDR3 sequence: CASRLSWPGRRSGNTIYF. In DNA form, the CDR3 reads TGTGCCAGTAGGCTGAGCTGGCCAGGCCGACGCTCTGGAAACACCATATATTTT.

The chain recombines TRBV30 with TRBJ2-5; possible D gene TRBD2, 5 bases. CDR3 length equals 15 residues. Between the trimmed V and J ends, which lost 1 base and 5 bases, there was a span of 17 bases. Germline V gene data show CDR1 as GTSNPN and CDR2 as SVGIG (reference sequence). CDR3 DNA sequence: TGTGCCTGGAGTGAAGAGGGATCCCAACTGGAGACCCAGTACTTC. This sequence encodes CAWSEEGSQLETQYF.

The chain employs TRBV30 and TRBJ1-3, with TRBD1 identical over 7 bases. The CDR3 contains 15 residues. The germline CDR1 and CDR2 sequences are GTSNPN and SVGIG (reference sequence). V lost 3 bases to trimming and J lost 1 base; unmatched junction nucleotides: 6. In DNA, the CDR3 is TGTGCCTGGAGCCGGGACAGATCTTCTGGAAACACCATATATTTT. This sequence encodes CAWSRDRSSGNTIYF.